Listed below are T cell receptor beta chains from one sample, sequenced in a study of T cell responses to AZD1222 COVID-19 vaccine. Produced via immunoSEQ multiplex PCR; TCRdb's table is partial and in-frame only. This repertoire shows approximately 150,000 clones, around 95% found once; its top ten account for around 1.3%. This material consisted of peripheral blood, taken on day 0 of AZD1222 vaccination. These receptors originate from an adult in good health. The CDR3 runs from the conserved cysteine through the conserved F or W. D genes are given only for firm matches. A clone size is listed for some rows: how often the clone was seen (once, few, many), or a class if it is expanded.

V gene	CDR3 length	J gene	clone size	D gene	CDR3 protein	CDR3 DNA
TRBV5-6	14	TRBJ1-1	NA	NA	CASSFRGGGAEAFF	TGTGCCAGCAGCTTTCGTGGGGGTGGCGCTGAAGCTTTCTTT
TRBV4-1	14	TRBJ1-5	NA	NA	CASSHPGNFQPQHF	TGCGCCAGCAGCCACCCTGGTAATTTTCAGCCCCAGCATTTT
TRBV7-2	15	TRBJ2-1	NA	NA	CASSSESDSYNEQFF	TGTGCCAGCAGCTCGGAGAGCGACTCCTACAATGAGCAGTTCTTC
TRBV28	14	TRBJ1-5	NA	NA	CASSSTASNQPQHF	TGTGCCAGCAGCTCGACAGCTAGCAATCAGCCCCAGCATTTT
TRBV6-5	14	TRBJ2-1	NA	TRBD1	CASSFWTGDNEQFF	TGTGCCAGCAGTTTCTGGACAGGGGACAATGAGCAGTTCTTC
TRBV7-3	20	TRBJ1-6	NA	NA	CASSLSRADSGFFCRSPLHF	TGTGCCAGCAGCTTATCTCGAGCAGACAGTGGGTTTTTCTGCCGGTCACCCCTCCACTTT
TRBV5-1	15	TRBJ2-3	NA	NA	CASSLAASVEYPQYF	TGCGCCAGCAGCTTGGCCGCTAGCGTTGAATATCCGCAGTATTTT
TRBV19	13	TRBJ1-1	NA	NA	CASTYAGNTEAFF	TGTGCCAGTACTTATGCCGGGAACACTGAAGCTTTCTTT
TRBV9	15	TRBJ2-5	NA	NA	CASSVAPSVGVTQYF	TGTGCCAGCAGCGTAGCTCCTAGCGTCGGCGTGACCCAGTACTTC
TRBV3-1/TRBV3-2	15	TRBJ2-1	NA	TRBD2	CASSPAGESYNEQFF	TGTGCCAGCAGCCCAGCGGGGGAGTCCTACAATGAGCAGTTCTTC
TRBV6-6	14	TRBJ1-1	NA	TRBD1	CASSDRGPGTEAFF	TGTGCCAGCAGTGACAGGGGACCGGGCACTGAAGCTTTCTTT
TRBV18	14	TRBJ1-4	NA	NA	CASSPAGEDEKLFF	TGTGCCAGCTCACCCGCAGGGGAGGATGAAAAACTGTTTTTT
TRBV28	13	TRBJ2-2	once	NA	CASRQPYTGELFF	TGTGCCAGCAGACAGCCTTACACCGGGGAGCTGTTTTTT
TRBV25-1	15	TRBJ2-5	NA	NA	CASSEFSHREETQYF	TGTGCCAGCAGTGAATTCTCCCACAGGGAAGAGACCCAGTACTTC
TRBV5-5	15	TRBJ1-5	NA	NA	CASSWGRTSNQPQHF	TGTGCCAGCAGCTGGGGTAGGACTAGCAATCAGCCCCAGCATTTT
TRBV6-2/TRBV6-3	13	TRBJ2-2	NA	NA	CASSYRDTGELFF	TGTGCCAGCAGTTACCGGGACACCGGGGAGCTGTTTTTT
TRBV5-1	13	TRBJ2-1	NA	NA	CASSKNNYNEQFF	TGCGCCAGCAGCAAGAATAACTACAATGAGCAGTTCTTC
TRBV7-9	16	TRBJ2-4	NA	NA	CASSPRGSRGKNIQYF	TGTGCCAGCAGCCCCCGGGGGTCCAGGGGCAAAAACATTCAGTACTTC
TRBV27	15	TRBJ2-1	NA	NA	CASSPTELSYNEQFF	TGTGCCAGCAGTCCGACTGAGTTGTCCTACAATGAGCAGTTCTTC
TRBV2	16	TRBJ1-3	NA	NA	CASSESRGYSGNTIYF	TGTGCCAGCAGTGAAAGTAGGGGGTACTCTGGAAACACCATATATTTT
TRBV6-6	14	TRBJ1-6	NA	NA	CASADRGENSPLHF	TGTGCCAGCGCTGACCGGGGGGAGAATTCACCCCTCCACTTT
TRBV5-1	14	TRBJ1-1	NA	NA	CASRPDSRDTEAFF	TGCGCCAGCAGACCGGACAGTCGGGACACTGAAGCTTTCTTT
TRBV7-9	18	TRBJ2-3	NA	NA	CASSPSSLPYTSTDTQYF	TGTGCCAGCAGCCCCAGCTCCCTCCCTTATACTAGCACAGATACGCAGTATTTT
TRBV7-8	14	TRBJ1-1	NA	NA	CASSSSIGGTEAFF	TGTGCCAGCAGCTCCAGCATAGGAGGGACTGAAGCTTTCTTT
TRBV7-7	15	TRBJ1-4	NA	TRBD1	CASSLTGTANEKLFF	TGTGCCAGCAGCTTAACCGGGACAGCTAATGAAAAACTGTTTTTT
TRBV6-4	14	TRBJ2-1	medium-sized	NA	CASSERQDVNEQFF	TGTGCCAGCAGTGAACGTCAGGACGTCAATGAGCAGTTCTTC
TRBV28	14	TRBJ1-2	NA	TRBD1	CASSSIDRDYGYTF	TGTGCCAGCAGTTCAATTGACAGGGACTATGGCTACACCTTC
TRBV27	15	TRBJ1-5	NA	NA	CASSLTAQGNQPQHF	TGTGCCAGCAGTCTGACAGCTCAAGGCAATCAGCCCCAGCATTTT
TRBV2	11	TRBJ2-3	NA	NA	CARTGADTQYF	TGTGCCAGGACGGGGGCAGATACGCAGTATTTT
TRBV6-4	15	TRBJ1-2	NA	NA	CASSVLGRQNYGYTF	TGTGCCAGCAGTGTTCTAGGACGGCAGAACTATGGCTACACCTTC
TRBV7-8	17	TRBJ2-2	NA	TRBD2	CASSHELAGLKAGELFF	TGTGCCAGCAGCCATGAGTTAGCGGGGTTGAAGGCCGGGGAGCTGTTTTTT
TRBV27	15	TRBJ1-1	NA	NA	CASSLQHRGSTEAFF	TGTGCCAGCAGTTTACAACATAGGGGGAGCACTGAAGCTTTCTTT
TRBV11-3	14	TRBJ1-1	NA	NA	CASSADRGNTEAFF	TGTGCCAGCAGCGCCGACAGAGGGAACACTGAAGCTTTCTTT
TRBV7-6	14	TRBJ1-6	few	NA	CASSLSQAPSPLHF	TGTGCCAGCAGCTTAAGCCAGGCCCCTTCACCCCTCCACTTT
TRBV6-2/TRBV6-3	16	TRBJ1-1	NA	TRBD1	CASSYLQGALGAEAFF	TGTGCCAGCAGTTACTTACAGGGGGCGTTGGGCGCTGAAGCTTTCTTT
TRBV19	15	TRBJ2-1	once	NA	CASRLGVDPTIEQFF	TGTGCCAGTAGGCTGGGGGTCGACCCCACCATTGAGCAGTTCTTC
TRBV10-3	14	TRBJ1-5	once	NA	CAISEPDRNQPQHF	TGTGCCATCAGTGAACCGGACCGCAATCAGCCCCAGCATTTT
TRBV7-9	15	TRBJ2-3	NA	NA	CASSTGTWLTDTQYF	TGTGCCAGCAGCACAGGCACCTGGTTGACAGATACGCAGTATTTT
TRBV5-1	13	TRBJ2-1	once	NA	CASSLGAFNEQFF	TGCGCCAGCAGCCTGGGAGCTTTCAATGAGCAGTTCTTC
TRBV19	14	TRBJ1-1	NA	NA	CASSMGGQVTEAFF	TGTGCCAGTAGTATGGGGGGGCAGGTCACTGAAGCTTTCTTT